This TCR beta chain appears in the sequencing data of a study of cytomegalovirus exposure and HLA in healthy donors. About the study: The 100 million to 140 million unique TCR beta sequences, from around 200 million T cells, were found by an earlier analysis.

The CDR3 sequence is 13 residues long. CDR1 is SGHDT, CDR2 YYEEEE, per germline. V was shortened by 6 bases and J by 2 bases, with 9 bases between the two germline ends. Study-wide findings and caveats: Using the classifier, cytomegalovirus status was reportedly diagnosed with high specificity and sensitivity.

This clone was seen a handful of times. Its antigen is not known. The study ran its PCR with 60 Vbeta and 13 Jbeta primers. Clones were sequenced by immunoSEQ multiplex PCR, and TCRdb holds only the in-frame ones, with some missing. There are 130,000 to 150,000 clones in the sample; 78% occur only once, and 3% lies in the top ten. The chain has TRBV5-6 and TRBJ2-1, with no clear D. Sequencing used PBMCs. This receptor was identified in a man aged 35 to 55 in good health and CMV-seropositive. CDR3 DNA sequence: TGTGCCAGCACGAGAGTGGCCTACAATGAGCAGTTCTTC. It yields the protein CASTRVAYNEQFF.